The 20 T cell receptor beta chains below all came from one sample that was sequenced in a study of human CD4 T cells and Enterobacteriaceae. FACS sorting after 6-7 days collected CFSE-low CD25+ ICOS+ proliferating activated T cells. Memory CD4+ T cells were CFSE-labeled and cultured 2:1 with antigen-pulsed autologous monocytes. All CD4+ cells other than CD45RA+CCR7+CD95- naive cells were sorted as memory, over 95% pure. Profiled with immunoSEQ multiplex PCR; TCRdb holds only in-frame clones, not every one. The sample records around 110 clones, around 40% being singletons. The source material was bacteria-reactive CD4+ T cells grown in culture. Indicated subset: CFSE-low proliferating memory CD4 T cells sorted after in vitro stimulation with a heat-inactivated bacterium or M. tuberculosis lysate. The receptors were gathered from a human donor in good health.

The chain links TRBV4-2 to TRBJ1-2; 8 nucleotides line up with TRBD1. Germline CDR1 LGHNA, CDR2 YNFKEQ. With V trimmed by 4 bases and J by 2 bases, 3 bases remained unmatched. CDR3 length: 14 amino acids. The CDR3 loop is CASSPGQGNYGYTF. In nucleotides, the CDR3 is TGTGCCAGCAGCCCCGGACAGGGAAACTATGGCTACACCTTC.

This clone was recorded a few times. The rearrangement uses TRBV9 and TRBJ1-2; TRBD1 matches at 8 bases. J gave up 7 bases and V 3 bases, and 2 bases lay outside the gene matches. This CDR3 contains 12 residues. Looked up from germline, CDR1 is SGDLS and CDR2 is YYNGEE. CDR3 loop: CASSATGVGYTF. CDR3 nucleotide sequence: TGTGCCAGCAGCGCGACAGGGGTTGGCTACACCTTC.

For the CDR3, the DNA is TGTGCCAGCAGAATCAGGCTAGCTACACACGCACGAAACACCATATATTTT. It translates to CASRIRLATHARNTIYF. This sequence joins TRBV21-1 and TRBJ1-3. TRBV21-1 constitutes a pseudogene. The CDR3 covers 17 residues.

This clone is labeled as hyperexpanded. CDR3 sequence reads: CASSLDRGQPQHF. The CDR3 region has the DNA TGTGCCAGCAGCTTAGACAGGGGGCAGCCCCAGCATTTT. This sequence joins TRBV11-2 and TRBJ1-5; 7 nucleotides line up with TRBD1. The CDR3 runs to 13 residues. V shed 0 bases and J 7 bases; nucleotides not matched to a gene: 0. Germline CDR1 and CDR2: SGHAT and FQNNGV.

The chain couples TRBV6-1 to TRBJ1-3; D may be TRBD1 (5 bases). In germline, CDR1 is MNHNS, CDR2 SASEGT. The CDR3 contains 16 residues. V gave up 2 bases and J gave up 0 bases, with 11 bases separating them. In nucleotides, the CDR3 is TGTGCCAGCAGTGAATTGGGGCGGCCCTCTGGAAACACCATATATTTT. Translated, it gives CASSELGRPSGNTIYF.

This clone counts as large. V gene TRBV6-4 combines with J gene TRBJ1-1, with D possibly TRBD1 on 5 matching bases. Germline CDR1 and CDR2: MRHNA and SNTAGT. The CDR3 has 13 residues. V lost 2 bases and J 2 bases, leaving 6 bases between the germline ends. The CDR3: CASSDRDNTEAFF. CDR3 nucleotide sequence: TGTGCCAGCAGTGACCGGGACAACACTGAAGCTTTCTTT.

Relative to its sample, this clone is large. The gene calls are TRBV2 and TRBJ2-7; 10 bases align to TRBD2. Germline-derived CDR1 and CDR2 are SNHLY and FYNNEI. The CDR3 is 15 residues long. Unmatched junction bases numbered 1, after V lost 0 bases and J lost 2 bases. CDR3 coding DNA: TGTGCCAGCAGTGAAGCAGCGGGAGGGCCCTACGAGCAGTACTTC. The encoded protein is CASSEAAGGPYEQYF.

The chain employs TRBV7-7 and TRBJ2-6; no definite D call. The germline gives CDR1 SSHAT, CDR2 FNYEAQ (reference sequence). The CDR3 runs 16 residues. The germline V and J ends were trimmed by 5 bases and 5 bases, with 16 bases remaining between them. The chain's CDR3 is CASSPYRQSRANVLTF. CDR3 nucleotide sequence: TGTGCCAGCAGCCCATATAGACAAAGTCGGGCCAACGTCCTGACTTTC.

The chain recombines TRBV6-5 with TRBJ2-7; 9 nucleotides line up with TRBD2. V lost 0 bases to trimming and J lost 0 bases; unmatched junction nucleotides: 0. The CDR3 has 15 amino acids. Germline CDR1 and CDR2: MNHEY and SVGAGI. In nucleotides, the CDR3 is TGTGCCAGCAGTTACTCACTAGCGGGCTCCTACGAGCAGTACTTC. This encodes CASSYSLAGSYEQYF.

The chain couples TRBV6-4 to TRBJ2-6; D is ambiguous. This CDR3 has 15 residues. CDR1 and CDR2 (germline): MRHNA, SNTAGT. The ends were cut back, 0 bases at V and 0 bases at J, with 3 bases in the middle. CDR3 bases: TGTGCCAGCAGTGACTCAGGCTCTGGGGCCAACGTCCTGACTTTC. Its protein product is CASSDSGSGANVLTF.

The rearrangement joins TRBV6-4 to TRBJ2-1; D ambiguous. With 2 bases removed from V and 0 bases from J, the gap between germline ends came to 2 bases. The germline V gene encodes CDR1 MRHNA and CDR2 SNTAGT. The CDR3 runs to 13 residues. CDR3 bases: TGTGCCAGCAGTGACAGCTCCTACAATGAGCAGTTCTTC. Protein: CASSDSSYNEQFF.

By share, this clone counts as large (0.1 to 1%). The chain carries TRBV11-2 and TRBJ2-7; the match to TRBD1 covers 8 bases. CDR1 and CDR2 from the germline V gene are SGHAT and FQNNGV. Germline trimming cut 0 bases from V and 6 bases from J; bases unmatched to any gene: 1. This CDR3 is 13 amino acids long. The CDR3 region is CASSLDRGREQYF. Written as DNA, the CDR3 is TGTGCCAGCAGCTTAGACAGGGGGCGCGAGCAGTACTTC.

The chain joins TRBV19 to TRBJ2-1, with TRBD2 identical over 14 bases. This CDR3 has 15 residues. CDR1 LNHDA and CDR2 SQIVND come from the germline V gene (reference sequence). V gave up 4 bases and J gave up 4 bases; unmatched junction bases: 0. CDR3 sequence (DNA): TGTGCCAGTAGTAGACTAGCGGGGGGGTACAATGAGCAGTTCTTC. This gives the protein CASSRLAGGYNEQFF.

The gene calls are TRBV6-1 and TRBJ2-3; 13 bases are shared with TRBD2. V was pared by 7 bases and J by 3 bases, with 4 bases of the junction left unmatched. CDR1 MNHNS and CDR2 SASEGT come from the germline V gene. The CDR3 spans 15 residues. DNA of the CDR3: TGTGCCAGCACTTTACTAGCGGGAGGGACAGATACGCAGTATTTT. As protein: CASTLLAGGTDTQYF.

J is TRBJ2-7 and V is TRBV4-1; 11 nucleotides align to TRBD1. The germline gives CDR1 MGHRA, CDR2 YSYEKL. The CDR3 is 16 amino acids. V gave up 4 bases and J gave up 3 bases; unmatched junction bases: 8. CDR3 coding DNA: TGCGCCAGCAGCCTAAAAACCGGGACAGGGGGCTACGAGCAGTACTTC. This translates into CASSLKTGTGGYEQYF.

The chain joins TRBV9 to TRBJ2-3; D remains ambiguous. V lost 0 bases and J 6 bases, leaving 14 bases between the germline ends. The CDR3 totals 15 residues. Germline values: CDR1 SGDLS, CDR2 YYNGEE. The CDR3 reads CASSVGSFAADTQYF. CDR3 bases: TGTGCCAGCAGCGTAGGCTCTTTTGCGGCCGATACGCAGTATTTT. The variable domain in full, completed from reference TRBV9 and TRBJ2-3, reads DSGVTQTPKHLITATGQRVTLRCSPRSGDLSVYWYQQSLDQGLQFLIQYYNGEERAKGNILERFSAQQFPDLHSELNLSSLELGDSALYFCASSVGSFAADTQYFGPGTRLTVL.

V and J are TRBV6-5 and TRBJ2-7, with D possibly being TRBD1 (5 bases). The CDR3 has 14 amino acids. From germline, CDR1 is MNHEY and CDR2 SVGAGI. V lost 5 bases, J lost 0 bases, and 11 bases lay in between. CDR3 sequence (DNA): TGTGCCAGCAGTGAAGGAGACAGCTCCTACGAGCAGTACTTC. As protein: CASSEGDSSYEQYF.

The chain has TRBV5-4 and TRBJ2-1; a weak D match, TRBD1 (6 bases). The CDR3 extends over 15 amino acids. Germline CDR1 and CDR2: SGHNT and YYREEE (reference sequence). V was shortened by 4 bases and J by 0 bases, with 11 bases between the two germline ends. The chain's CDR3 is CASSQEDSSYNEQFF. For the CDR3, the DNA is TGTGCCAGCAGCCAAGAGGACAGCTCCTACAATGAGCAGTTCTTC.

The rearrangement uses TRBV7-3 and TRBJ1-2; 8 bases line up with TRBD1. Germline V gives CDR1 SGHTA, CDR2 FQGTGA. With 5 bases clipped from V and 2 bases from J, the junction kept 4 bases outside the gene matches. CDR3 length equals 14 residues. CDR3 nucleotide sequence: TGTGCCAGCAGCCCCGGACAGGGAAACTATGGCTACACCTTC. Residues: CASSPGQGNYGYTF.

This clone qualifies as large. The rearrangement links TRBV9 to TRBJ1-3; TRBD1 matches 7 bases. This CDR3 has 15 residues. The V gene end was trimmed by 4 bases and the J gene end by 0 bases; junction bases not matched to a gene: 4. In germline, CDR1 is SGDLS, CDR2 YYNGEE. The CDR3 coding sequence is TGTGCCAGCAGCTGGGGACAGAGCTCTGGAAACACCATATATTTT. This gives the protein CASSWGQSSGNTIYF. Full variable domain (missing parts from reference TRBV9 and TRBJ1-3): DSGVTQTPKHLITATGQRVTLRCSPRSGDLSVYWYQQSLDQGLQFLIQYYNGEERAKGNILERFSAQQFPDLHSELNLSSLELGDSALYFCASSWGQSSGNTIYFGEGSWLTVV.